This T cell receptor beta chain originates from a study of T cell repertoires in cytomegalovirus infection. This clonotype occurred many times. Its antigen is not identified. One entry per CDR3 protein results from TCRdb running MiXCR on the reads. The table includes just under 300,000 distinct CDR3 sequences, around 10% detected once. Whole-study results and caveats: HLA-C-restricted CMV clonotypes gave the most frequent clonotype in two of eight donors.

V lost 6 bases and J lost 6, with 6 bases in between. The CDR3 contains 12 residues. The germline gives CDR1 SGHDN, CDR2 FVKESK. The source of this sequence is a human donor in good health (CMV status not recorded). Some clones in this sample may be carry-over from other donors' samples. The sample comprised PBMCs. This rearrangement joins TRBV14 to TRBJ2-6; D ambiguous. The CDR3 nucleotides are TGTGCCAGCAGGGGGTTGGCCAACGTCCTGACTTTC. Its translation is CASRGLANVLTF.